This T cell receptor beta chain was recorded in a study of vaccination and CD4 T cells after COVID-19. Study in general: There were a few convalescent patients sampled at day 14 and again at days 161 to 241 post-vaccination.

Worth noting for this clonotype: No antigen is known for it.

With the Oncomine TCR Beta short-read assay, DNA from cultured CD4+ T cells was sequenced. TCRdb passed the PCR reads through MiXCR, listing each CDR3 protein once. The sample holds about 22,000 distinct CDR3 sequences, 35% seen once. From germline, CDR1 is LNHNV and CDR2 YYDKDF (reference sequence). The CDR3 loop spans 13 amino acids. Trimming left V 0 bases short and J 5 bases short, with 7 bases between. Time point given: late sampling 161 to 241 days after vaccination in a few convalescent patients. The treatment was: roughly 11-day PBMC culture with coronavirus spike peptide pools or control peptides (ViraFEST assay). ViraFEST used peptide pools to expand antigen-specific T cells before TCR sequencing.

The TCR originated in a human donor who had recovered from COVID-19. The gene calls are TRBV15 and TRBJ2-5; D not resolved. Source: CD4+ T cells from blood, cultured in vitro, taken about 7 months after SARS-CoV-2 vaccination. Here the CDR3 reads CATSRDLLETQYF. CDR3 nucleotide sequence: TGTGCCACCAGCAGAGATTTGCTGGAGACCCAGTACTTC.